The text below deals with one T cell receptor (beta chain). The sample holds a few counts of this clone. This clone's antigen is unknown. No base quality values were provided; no much bigger clone lies one nucleotide off. The entry originates in a study of OX40 agonist ivuxolimab in advanced cancers. As for the study more broadly: Ivuxolimab was an agonistic, fully human IgG2 monoclonal antibody directed against OX40 (CD134), a costimulatory receptor. Of the 50 to 55 dose-escalation patients, hepatocellular carcinoma was present in about 19, melanoma in roughly 15, renal cell carcinoma in 9 and head and neck cancer in 9. The dose-escalation cohort was around 84% male with a mean age of roughly 62 years, ranging from roughly 20 to 80. The paper describes the monotherapy dose-escalation part (N of about 52 patients) of the phase I trial of ivuxolimab. Intravenous ivuxolimab was administered to patients every 2 weeks at six dose levels: 0.01, 0.1, 0.3, 1.5, 3 and 10 mg/kg. Three dose-escalation patients achieved partial responses, one with hepatocellular carcinoma and two with cutaneous melanoma. Peripheral TCRbeta sequencing was intended to test whether TCR sequence diversity was altered and clonal T-cell expansion was caused by ivuxolimab. Patients were allowed to have had prior anti-PD-1, anti-PD-L1 or anti-CTLA-4 therapy, and roughly 40% of the dose-escalation patients had previously received checkpoint inhibitors.

Summary of the overall study and its limitations: At doses of 0.1 to 3.0 mg/kg, clonal expansion of both CD4+ and CD8+ T cells in blood was seen between baseline and week 6. On average, CD8+ T cells showed more expanded clones than CD4+ T cells after ivuxolimab. The antigen specificity of the clonally expanded peripheral T cells was not determined. Low levels of normalized T-cell clonal expansion were also seen in some nonresponding patients. In the 0.1-3.0 mg/kg groups, partial responders had among the lowest normalized peripheral clonal expansion, particularly in CD8+ T cells.

The trial excluded patients who had a history of autoimmune disease or were on systemic immunosuppression. Peripheral blood for TCR sequencing was collected from all dose cohorts at baseline, on cycle 4 day 1, and on cycle 7 day 1. The samples were taken from a phase I, first-in-human, multicenter, open-label dose-escalation trial of ivuxolimab. The trial enrolled adults with locally advanced or metastatic head and neck squamous cell, hepatocellular, melanoma or renal cell carcinoma. CD4+ and CD8+ T cells were sorted separately from peripheral blood before TCR sequencing. Genomic DNA was isolated from the sorted cells so that the TCRbeta CDR3 region could be sequenced. TCRbeta CDR3 regions were sequenced using the immunoSEQ Assay. This is the immuneACCESS table as TCRdb keeps it, with only in-frame sequences that have V and J called. A part of the clones is gone; compared with another copy, unresolved V genes explain less than half, and the rest is unexplained. Within this sample are roughly 50,000 clones, with less than 95% of them counted one time only. The leading ten clones occupy about 9.3% of the sample.

The starting material was CD4+ or CD8+ T cells sorted from blood, obtained in a trial of the OX40 agonist ivuxolimab. This TCR was recovered from an adult with an advanced solid tumor such as melanoma, head and neck, liver or kidney cancer.

The CDR3 has the sequence CASSSGTADTEAFF. The nucleotide sequence is given as TGTGCCAGCAGCTCCGGGACAGCTGACACTGAAGCTTTCTTT. The sequence joins TRBV7-6 to TRBJ1-1; TRBD1 matches 7 bases in the middle. V is cut back by 4 bases and J by 3 bases, with 5 bases in the junction unmatched. The CDR1 and CDR2 encoded by the germline V gene are SGHVS and FNYEAQ. From the cysteine up to the phenylalanine, the CDR3 has a length of 14 residues. Of the read, only the CDR3 DNA is kept; its 42 bases are in frame from base 1.